This T cell receptor (beta chain) was identified in a study of vaccination effects on CD4 cells after COVID-19 (dated by TCRdb to 2021 to 2024). For context, the study as a whole: Each participant got two doses of an mRNA SARS-CoV-2 vaccine, either BNT162b2 or mRNA-1273. SARS-CoV-2 spike-specific CD4+ TCR repertoires from before and after mRNA vaccination were compared in COVID-19 convalescent patients and in infection-naive vaccine recipients. Altogether, roughly 10 COVID-19 convalescent patients and a handful of SARS-CoV-2-naive healthy vaccine recipients made up the full study. In the study, cultures from other donors were sequenced using the Oncomine TCR Beta short-read assay on an Illumina iSeq 100. What the work shows at the level of the full study, not this receptor alone: Among healthy vaccine recipients, nearly all vaccine-induced clones were SARS-CoV-2 mono-reactive, and only 1 of 255 was cross-reactive with common cold coronaviruses. The study was limited by a small number of convalescent patients, and early post-infection timepoints were lacking. Clones induced by infection and clones induced by vaccination both contracted markedly at late timepoints after vaccination, which fits with T cell responses waning over time.

The germline V gene provides CDR1 SQVTM and CDR2 ANQGSEA. The CDR3 goes from the cysteine to the phenylalanine over 13 residues. Left in the record is the CDR3 DNA by itself, 39 bases read in frame from the first base. Clipping removes 5 bases from V and 2 bases from J, with 3 as the unmatched junction base count. To identify antigen-specific CD4+ T cell clonotypes by their expansion, the ViraFEST assay first stimulated PBMC with viral peptide pools and then applied TCR sequencing. After about 9 days of culture, CD4+ T cells were isolated with the EasySep CD4+ T cell isolation kit. Negative nucleocapsid antibody results before and after vaccination confirmed that the healthy vaccine recipients had no prior SARS-CoV-2 infection. Approximately 2.1 million PBMC per well were cultured in IMDM with approximately 5% human AB serum, about 9.4 IU/ml IL-2 and gentamicin, plus 10 ug/ml peptides. On days 3 and 7, half of the culture medium was replaced with fresh IL-2-containing medium. Unless noted otherwise, every peptide stimulation condition was cultured in triplicate wells. PBMC were separated from whole blood using Ficoll-Paque Plus gradient centrifugation and were then either cryopreserved at -140C or used fresh. The overlapping peptide pools covered the spike proteins of SARS-CoV-2 as well as those of the common cold coronaviruses HCoV-NL63, HCoV-OC43 and HCoV-229E. The QIAamp micro DNA kit was used to extract genomic DNA from the cultured CD4+ T cells.

Library creation used the immunoSEQ multiplex PCR assay. DNA from the CD4+ T cells that had been cultured and isolated underwent TCR beta CDR3 sequencing. Per the original workflow: Non-productive TCR sequences were removed and reads were trimmed to the CDR3 region, keeping CDR3s of at least 7 amino acids. Antigen-specific clonotypes were identified with the MANAFEST web app by comparing expansion in peptide wells against reference cultures. To count as positive, a clone had to show expansion at FDR<0.05 compared with the reference and with all other wells, an odds ratio above 5, and a frequency above 0.1% in two replicate wells. Cross-reactive clonotypes were defined as significantly expanded in SARS-CoV-2 spike wells and in at least one common cold coronavirus spike condition. CDR3 similarity was assessed by Levenshtein distance using the stringdist R package, and unrooted trees were constructed with ape in R 3.6.1. Drawn from immuneACCESS, this table holds only the in-frame rearrangements with V and J called that TCRdb kept. Clones are partly lost; checked studies trace under half to an unresolved V gene and leave the rest unexplained. Clone size and V and J calls were adopted from that table, with D and trimming inferred from the DNA. The sample table records 70,000 to 75,000 clones; approximately 70% of these occur just once. The ten biggest clones cover roughly 4% of the sample.

As regards this clone: Its antigen is still unknown. Per-base quality was not reported, and no clone a single base away is much larger than it.

The chain links TRBV29-1 with TRBJ2-5, and TRBD1 aligns with 9 junction nucleotides. This receptor was taken from a human donor who received a COVID-19 vaccine. The sample here was CD4+ T cells from PBMCs cultured with HCoV-OC43 spike peptides, taken before COVID-19 vaccination. What the cell subset or site label conveys for this sample: HCoV-OC43 spike overlapping peptide pool stimulation. The CDR3 protein sequence reads: CSVNDRGQETQYF. The nucleotide sequence is given as TGCAGCGTTAATGACAGGGGGCAAGAGACCCAGTACTTC.